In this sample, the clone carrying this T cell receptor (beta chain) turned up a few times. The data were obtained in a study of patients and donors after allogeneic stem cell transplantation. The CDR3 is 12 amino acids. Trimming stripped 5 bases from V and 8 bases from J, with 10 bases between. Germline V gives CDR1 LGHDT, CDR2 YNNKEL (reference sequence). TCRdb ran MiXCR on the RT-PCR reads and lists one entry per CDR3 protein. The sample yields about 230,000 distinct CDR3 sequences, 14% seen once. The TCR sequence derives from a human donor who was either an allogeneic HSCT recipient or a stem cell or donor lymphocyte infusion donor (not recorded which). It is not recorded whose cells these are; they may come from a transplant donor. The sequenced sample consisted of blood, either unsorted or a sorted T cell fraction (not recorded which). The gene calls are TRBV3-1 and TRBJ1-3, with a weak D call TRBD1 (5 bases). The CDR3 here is CASSTSGHTIYF. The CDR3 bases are TGTGCCAGCAGCACCTCAGGGCACACCATATATTTT.